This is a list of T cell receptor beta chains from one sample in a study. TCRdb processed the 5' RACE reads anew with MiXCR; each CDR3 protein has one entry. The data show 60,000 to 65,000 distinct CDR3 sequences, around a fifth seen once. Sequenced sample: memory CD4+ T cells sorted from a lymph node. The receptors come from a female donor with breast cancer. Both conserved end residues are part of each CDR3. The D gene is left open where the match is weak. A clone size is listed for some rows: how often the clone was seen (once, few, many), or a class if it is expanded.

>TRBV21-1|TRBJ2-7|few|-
CASPAPTSHEQYF
TGTGCCAGCCCGGCCCCGACGAGCCACGAGCAGTACTTC
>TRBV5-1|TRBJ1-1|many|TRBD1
CASSADRPLNTEAFF
TGCGCCAGCAGCGCGGACAGGCCTCTGAACACTGAAGCTTTCTTT
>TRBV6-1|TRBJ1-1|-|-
CASSVGDRGEAFF
TGTGCCAGCAGCGTCGGGGATCGGGGCGAGGCTTTCTTT
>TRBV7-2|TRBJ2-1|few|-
CASSLGWGTGNEQFF
TGTGCCAGCAGCCTTGGCTGGGGGACCGGTAATGAGCAGTTCTTC
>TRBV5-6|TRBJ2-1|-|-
CASSLGAGISSYNEQFF
TGTGCCAGCAGCTTGGGGGCCGGGATCAGCTCCTACAATGAGCAGTTCTTC
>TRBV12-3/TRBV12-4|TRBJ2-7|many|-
CASNVQGDREQYF
TGTGCCAGCAATGTCCAGGGAGACCGCGAGCAGTACTTC
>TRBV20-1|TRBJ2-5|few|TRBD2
CSASELAIETQYF
TGCAGTGCTAGCGAACTAGCGATAGAGACCCAGTACTTC
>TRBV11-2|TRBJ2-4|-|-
CASSLGWGAQNIQYF
TGTGCCAGCAGCTTAGGATGGGGAGCGCAAAACATTCAGTACTTC
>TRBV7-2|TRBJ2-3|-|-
CASSSYPYTQYF
TGTGCCAGCAGCTCGTATCCCTATACGCAGTATTTT
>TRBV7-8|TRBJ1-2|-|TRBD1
CASSPGGTEDGYTF
TGTGCCAGCAGCCCCGGCGGGACAGAGGATGGCTACACCTTC
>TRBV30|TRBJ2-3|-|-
CAWEGGHTSTDTQYF
TGTGCCTGGGAGGGGGGACATACTAGCACAGATACGCAGTATTTT
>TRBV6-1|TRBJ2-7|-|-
CASSEGVTTAYEQYF
TGTGCCAGCAGTGAAGGAGTCACTACTGCCTACGAGCAGTACTTC
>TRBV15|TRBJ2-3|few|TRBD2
CATSGGGLAGGLWSTDTQYF
TGTGCCACCAGCGGCGGAGGGCTAGCGGGAGGGTTGTGGAGCACAGATACGCAGTATTTT
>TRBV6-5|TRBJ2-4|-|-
CASSPGDPAAKNIQYF
TGTGCCAGCAGCCCCGGTGACCCCGCAGCCAAAAACATTCAGTACTTC
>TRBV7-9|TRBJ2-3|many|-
CASSEEGFSTDTQYF
TGTGCCAGCAGCGAGGAGGGATTCAGCACAGATACGCAGTATTTT
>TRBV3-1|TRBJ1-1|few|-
CASSRSGVYPEAFF
TGTGCCAGCAGCCGGTCAGGGGTTTACCCTGAAGCTTTCTTT
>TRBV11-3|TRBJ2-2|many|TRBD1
CASSPGQVTGELFF
TGTGCCAGCAGCCCGGGACAGGTCACCGGGGAGCTGTTTTTT
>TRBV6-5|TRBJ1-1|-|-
CASRYRDSSEAFF
TGTGCCAGCAGGTACCGGGATAGTAGTGAAGCTTTCTTT
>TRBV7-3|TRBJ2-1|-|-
CASSFSSQSSYNEQFF
TGTGCCAGCAGCTTTTCTAGCCAGAGCTCCTACAATGAGCAGTTCTTC
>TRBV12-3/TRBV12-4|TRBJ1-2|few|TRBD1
CASSLPRQGRRGYTF
TGTGCCAGCAGTTTACCCCGACAGGGACGGAGGGGCTACACCTTC
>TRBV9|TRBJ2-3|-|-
CASSVGSSTIRDTQYF
TGTGCCAGCAGCGTAGGAAGCAGCACAATCCGAGATACGCAGTATTTT
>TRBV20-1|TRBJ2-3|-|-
CSARDRELHTDTQYF
TGCAGTGCTAGAGATCGGGAGCTTCACACAGATACGCAGTATTTT
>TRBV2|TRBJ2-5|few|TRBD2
CASSTSGTTRETQYF
TGTGCCAGCAGTACTAGCGGGACTACTAGGGAGACCCAGTACTTC
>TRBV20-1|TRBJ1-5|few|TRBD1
CSASTGAKDQPQHF
TGCAGTGCATCGACAGGGGCCAAGGATCAGCCCCAGCATTTT
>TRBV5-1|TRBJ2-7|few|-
CASSSNRDPEQYF
TGCGCCAGCAGCTCAAACAGGGACCCCGAGCAGTACTTC
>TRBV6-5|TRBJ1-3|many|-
CASSTAYDFSGNTIYF
TGTGCCAGCAGTACCGCCTACGACTTCTCTGGAAACACCATATATTTT
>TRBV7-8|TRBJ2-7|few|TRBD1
CASSSTGQGYEQYF
TGTGCCAGCAGCTCCACGGGACAGGGCTACGAGCAGTACTTC
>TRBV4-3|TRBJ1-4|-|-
CASSQDIGTRYEKLFF
TGCGCCAGCAGCCAAGATATTGGGACGCGATATGAAAAACTGTTTTTT